This TCR beta chain was captured in a study of tumor-infiltrating lymphocytes in primary liver carcinoma. Study-wide results and limits: Tumor samples exhibited a significantly greater top-250-clone fraction than blood samples (p = 0.039).

Synthesis of TCR beta cDNA was carried out from 450 to 650 ng total RNA with a constant-region primer. Modified slightly, ARM-PCR produced TCR beta libraries over three nested multiplex PCR rounds. A single record per CDR3 protein comes from TCRdb applying MiXCR to the multiplex PCR reads. The sample consists of roughly 120,000 distinct CDR3 sequences, roughly 69% of them appearing once. Between roughly 17 and 31 mg of unsorted bulk tissue served as the source from which RNA and DNA were co-extracted. To note about this clonotype: Antigen: not known.

The material sequenced was liver tumor tissue from sampling region 1. Sample subset: tumor region T1, superior pole. This clonotype originated in a woman aged 55-70 years with primary liver carcinoma and hepatitis B virus infection.

In DNA, the CDR3 is TGCGCCAGCAGCTTGGGAATGGCGGGAGCGTACAATGAGCAGTTCTTC. Residues: CASSLGMAGAYNEQFF. The chain couples TRBV5-1 to TRBJ2-1, with TRBD2 identical over 7 bases. The V and J ends lost 0 bases and 4 bases, in that order; junction bases with no gene match: 7. CDR1 and CDR2 from the germline V gene are SGHRS and YFSETQ. This CDR3 is 16 amino acids long.